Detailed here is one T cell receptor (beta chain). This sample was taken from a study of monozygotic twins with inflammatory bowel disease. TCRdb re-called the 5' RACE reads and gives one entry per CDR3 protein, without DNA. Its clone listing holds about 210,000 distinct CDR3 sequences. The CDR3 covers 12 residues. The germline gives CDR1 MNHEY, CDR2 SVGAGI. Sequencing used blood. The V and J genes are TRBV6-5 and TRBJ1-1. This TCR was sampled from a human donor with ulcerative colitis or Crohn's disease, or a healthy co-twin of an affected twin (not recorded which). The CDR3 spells CASSSLYTEAFF.